Presented here are 7 T cell receptor beta chains from one specimen sequenced in a study of blood T cell repertoires in COVID-19. The data were produced by immunoSEQ multiplex PCR, yet TCRdb's version contains in-frame clones alone and is incomplete. The table shows roughly 150,000 clones, with around 87% occurring only once. Sequencing was carried out using peripheral blood. These receptors were taken from a woman older than 75 with COVID-19, enrolled during active disease.

CDR3: CASSPRGRRESNEQFF. CDR3 bases: TGTGCCAGCAGTCCCCGGGGCAGGAGGGAATCGAATGAGCAGTTCTTC. This chain joins TRBV28 and TRBJ2-1, with a tentative D call TRBD2 (6 bases). The length of the CDR3 is 16 residues. V lost 5 bases and J 7 bases, leaving 21 bases between the germline ends. CDR1 is MDHEN, CDR2 SYDVKM, per germline.

The table lists this clone with a count of one. The genes are TRBV5-1 and TRBJ1-4, with D possibly TRBD1 on 5 matching bases. Trimming cost V 0 bases and J 6 bases, with 12 bases left between them. The CDR3 is 15 amino acids. Germline loops: CDR1 SGHRS, CDR2 YFSETQ. CDR3 residues: CASSLGRVGDEKLFF. In DNA, the CDR3 is TGCGCCAGCAGCTTGGGCAGGGTAGGCGATGAAAAACTGTTTTTT.

This chain connects TRBV29-1 to TRBJ2-1; tentative D call: TRBD2 (6 bases). Trimming shortened V by 8 bases and J by 0 bases, and 20 bases separated the two germline ends. The CDR3 extends over 16 amino acids. CDR1 is SQVTM, CDR2 ANQGSEA, per germline. The CDR3 region is CSSPRRLGGSYNEQFF. CDR3 coding DNA: TGCAGCTCCCCGCGACGACTAGGAGGCTCCTACAATGAGCAGTTCTTC.

In its sample, this clone was seen a few times. This rearrangement joins TRBV10-3 to TRBJ1-1; D is undetermined. The CDR3 is 16 amino acids. CDR1 is ENHRY, CDR2 SYGVKD, per germline. The V end was cut by 6 bases, the J end by 3 bases, with 20 bases between. The CDR3 loop reads CAISDGGVGWDTEAFF. The DNA for the CDR3 is TGTGCCATCAGCGACGGTGGAGTCGGATGGGACACTGAAGCTTTCTTT.

This rearrangement joins TRBV7-3 to TRBJ2-2; TRBD2 matches at 9 bases. J lost 11 bases, V lost 1 base, and 8 bases had no gene match. CDR1 is SGHTA, CDR2 FQGTGA, per germline. The CDR3 consists of 15 residues. The CDR3 DNA follows: TGTGCCAGCAGCTTAAGGTCGACTAGCGGTGGAGAGCTGTTTTTT. Its translation is CASSLRSTSGGELFF.

This clone was counted a single time. V is TRBV5-6 and J is TRBJ2-1, with 7 bases lining up with TRBD1. This CDR3 is built from 16 residues. The germline V gene has CDR1 SGHDT and CDR2 YYEEEE. J was trimmed by 7 bases and V by 4 bases; bases with no gene match: 14. The CDR3 DNA reads TGTGCCAGCAGCCAAAACACAGGGGTAAATTTGAATGAGCAGTTCTTC. Translating it yields CASSQNTGVNLNEQFF.

The V and J genes are TRBV28 and TRBJ1-2; TRBD1 agrees at 7 bases. There are 14 residues in the CDR3. The V gene's germline CDR1 is MDHEN and CDR2 SYDVKM. The V gene end was trimmed by 3 bases and the J gene end by 4 bases; junction bases not matched to a gene: 5. CDR3 nucleotide sequence: TGTGCCAGCAGTTTGGGACAGAGTTTCTATGGCTACACCTTC. It specifies CASSLGQSFYGYTF.